The 10 T cell receptor beta chains presented below share a single source sample, sequenced in a study of shared clonotypes between healthy human individuals. The repertoire was sequenced with immunoSEQ multiplex PCR; TCRdb's copy has only in-frame clones and lacks some. The sample lists roughly 2,300,000 clones, roughly 92% occurring once. Source material: naive CD4+ T cells from PBMCs. The subset here: CD45RA+ positively selected. Source of these receptors: a man younger than 30 in good health. Some clones in this sample may be carry-over from other donors' samples.

The sample holds a few counts of this clone. Other DNA sequences of this sample code for an identical CDR3. This chain connects TRBV30 to TRBJ1-5; TRBD1 matches at 9 bases. This CDR3 region has 12 residues. Germline-derived CDR1 and CDR2 are GTSNPN and SVGIG (reference sequence). Trimming at V came to 5 bases and at J to 7 bases, leaving 3 bases not matched to a gene. CDR3 nucleotides: TGTGCCTGGGGACAGGGGAACCAGCCCCAGCATTTT. Encoded protein: CAWGQGNQPQHF.

The chain carries TRBV5-1 and TRBJ2-3, with a tentative D call TRBD1 (6 bases). CDR3 length: 16 amino acids. V was trimmed by 3 bases and J by 3 bases, leaving 17 bases between them. Looked up from germline, CDR1 is SGHRS and CDR2 is YFSETQ. This CDR3 reads CASSSKPQGETDTQYF. The CDR3 nucleotides read TGCGCCAGCAGCTCAAAACCACAGGGTGAGACAGATACGCAGTATTTT.

The chain uses TRBV25-1 and TRBJ1-2, with 7 nucleotides matching TRBD1. The junction had 6 bases not matched to a gene; V was cut back by 4 bases and J by 4 bases. Germline V gives CDR1 MGHDK, CDR2 SYGVNS. CDR3 length: 14 residues. The CDR3 DNA reads as TGTGCCAGCAGTGCCGCGGACAGGTTCTATGGCTACACCTTC. Translating it yields CASSAADRFYGYTF.

The chain has TRBV7-2 and TRBJ2-2, with 11 bases fitting TRBD1. The V and J ends lost 4 bases and 5 bases, in that order; junction bases with no gene match: 6. The CDR3 loop spans 16 amino acids. Germline loops: CDR1 SGHTA, CDR2 FQGNSA. The CDR3: CASSSRDRGRTGELFF. The CDR3 DNA reads TGTGCCAGCAGCTCCCGGGACAGGGGGAGGACCGGGGAGCTGTTTTTT.

For the CDR3, the DNA is TGTGCCTGGAGTGGGGACAGGGGAACGGGCAATCAGCCCCAGCATTTT. Residues: CAWSGDRGTGNQPQHF. This chain joins TRBV30 and TRBJ1-5; TRBD1 aligns across 10 bases. Germline trimming cut 1 base from V and 2 bases from J; bases unmatched to any gene: 5. The CDR3 is 16 amino acids. Germline lookup yields CDR1 GTSNPN and CDR2 SVGIG (reference sequence).

This clone was recorded once. The J gene is TRBJ2-3, the V gene TRBV15, with D unresolved. The CDR3 runs to 15 residues. CDR1 is LNHNV and CDR2 is YYDKDF in the germline V gene (reference sequence). Trimming pared 3 bases from V and 0 bases from J, leaving 10 bases between. In DNA form, the CDR3 reads TGTGCCACCAGCAGTCAAATGTCTAGCACAGATACGCAGTATTTT. This encodes CATSSQMSSTDTQYF.

CDR3 bases: TGTGCCAGCAGTGATCGGAGCACAGATACGCAGTATTTT. It encodes CASSDRSTDTQYF. The genes are TRBV6-4 and TRBJ2-3; D call uncertain. The CDR3 runs to 13 residues. V was pared by 3 bases and J by 0 bases, with 4 bases between. The V gene's germline CDR1 is MRHNA and CDR2 SNTAGT.

This clone has only one observation. V usage is TRBV11-2 and J usage is TRBJ2-2, with D maybe TRBD1 (5 bases). Trimming cost V 6 bases and J 6 bases, with 17 bases left between them. The germline V gene encodes CDR1 SGHAT and CDR2 FQNNGV. This CDR3 comprises 15 residues. CDR3 loop: CASRISVGVSGELFF. DNA of the CDR3: TGTGCCAGCAGGATATCCGTAGGGGTTTCCGGGGAGCTGTTTTTT.

This rearrangement joins TRBV4-2 to TRBJ1-5; D remains unclear. This CDR3 is 15 amino acids long. Germline V gene data show CDR1 as LGHNA and CDR2 as YNFKEQ. With 4 bases removed from V and 5 bases from J, the gap between germline ends came to 15 bases. The CDR3 DNA follows: TGTGCCAGCAGCCCGAGGGAGCCACCTGATCAGCCCCAGCATTTT. As protein: CASSPREPPDQPQHF.

The chain has TRBV28 and TRBJ2-7; perhaps TRBD1 as D (5 bases). The V end was cut by 5 bases, the J end by 1 base, with 15 bases between. Germline CDR1 MDHEN, CDR2 SYDVKM. The CDR3 is 15 amino acids. The DNA for the CDR3 is TGTGCCAGCAGTCTACCGACAGTGTCATCCTACGAGCAGTACTTC. It codes for CASSLPTVSSYEQYF.